A single sample is the source of the 4 T cell receptor beta chains below, sequenced in a study of T cells after yellow fever vaccination. TCRdb redid the calling of the 5' RACE reads with MiXCR, one entry per CDR3 protein. The data hold 130,000 or so distinct CDR3 sequences, with over 12% observed a single time. This specimen was CD8+ T cells sorted from PBMCs, taken 5 days after the yellow fever booster vaccination. The receptors here all came from a man in his late teens or twenties who received the YFV17D yellow fever vaccine.

J is TRBJ1-5 and V is TRBV2, with D maybe TRBD1 (6 bases). Germline CDR1 is SNHLY and CDR2 is FYNNEI. The CDR3 length is 13 residues. Trimming stripped 8 bases from V and 7 bases from J, with 15 bases between. The CDR3 bases are TGTGCCAGCCTTTACAGGGCGGGCCAGCCCCAGCATTTT. Protein: CASLYRAGQPQHF.

This chain joins TRBV5-1 and TRBJ2-2; D is tentatively TRBD1 or TRBD2 (5 bases each). The germline CDR1 and CDR2 sequences are SGHRS and YFSETQ. The CDR3 sequence is 14 residues long. With 3 bases removed from V and 5 bases from J, the gap between germline ends came to 11 bases. Here the CDR3 DNA reads TGCGCCAGCAGCTACGGGGCTTTAACCGGGGAGCTGTTTTTT. Protein sequence: CASSYGALTGELFF.

The chain has TRBV4-1 and TRBJ1-2; D is unresolved. The CDR3 loop spans 15 amino acids. V gave up 2 bases and J gave up 0 bases, with 10 bases separating them. The germline gives CDR1 MGHRA, CDR2 YSYEKL. CDR3 region: CASSQNGGTNYGYTF. DNA of the CDR3: TGCGCCAGCAGCCAAAACGGAGGCACTAACTATGGCTACACCTTC.

V is TRBV28 and J is TRBJ2-2; no definite D call. From germline, CDR1 is MDHEN and CDR2 SYDVKM. The V and J ends lost 7 bases and 1 base respectively, with 19 bases between them. CDR3 length: 17 residues. The CDR3 sequence: CASIDPTDAWNTGELFF. The CDR3 DNA sequence: TGTGCCAGCATCGATCCGACCGACGCTTGGAACACCGGGGAGCTGTTTTTT.